This T cell receptor (beta chain) was sequenced during a study of shared clonotypes between healthy human individuals. Background on the study: CD4 naive and memory got three plates each, CD8 naive two, CD8 memory one. Points from the study as a whole: Clonotypes shared by all four sorted-subset donors had higher generation probabilities than non-shared clonotypes. Apart from blood, nothing was sampled; tissue repertoires likely differ. Approximately 5.3% was the fraction of naive CD4 clonotypes found shared across several donors.

TCRdb keeps only in-frame clones here, not all; method: immunoSEQ multiplex PCR. The table records some 1,900,000 clones, just under 95% of them present only once. Concerning this clone: Its specificity is unknown. Other nucleotide sequences in the sample specify the same CDR3.

CD45RO-negative cells were positively selected for CCR7, leaving out terminally differentiated effector memory CD45RA+ cells. Material for sequencing was naive CD8+ T cells sorted from blood. The sequence was obtained from a young man in good health.

CDR3: CASSLSAGAPNYGYTF. CDR3 in DNA: TGTGCCAGCAGTTTATCGGCGGGGGCTCCGAACTATGGCTACACCTTC. The chain recombines TRBV27 with TRBJ1-2; D possibly corresponds to TRBD1 (6 bases). This CDR3 is built from 16 residues. Germline assignment: CDR1 MNHEY and CDR2 SMNVEV (reference sequence). V gave up 0 bases and J gave up 2 bases, with 13 bases separating them.